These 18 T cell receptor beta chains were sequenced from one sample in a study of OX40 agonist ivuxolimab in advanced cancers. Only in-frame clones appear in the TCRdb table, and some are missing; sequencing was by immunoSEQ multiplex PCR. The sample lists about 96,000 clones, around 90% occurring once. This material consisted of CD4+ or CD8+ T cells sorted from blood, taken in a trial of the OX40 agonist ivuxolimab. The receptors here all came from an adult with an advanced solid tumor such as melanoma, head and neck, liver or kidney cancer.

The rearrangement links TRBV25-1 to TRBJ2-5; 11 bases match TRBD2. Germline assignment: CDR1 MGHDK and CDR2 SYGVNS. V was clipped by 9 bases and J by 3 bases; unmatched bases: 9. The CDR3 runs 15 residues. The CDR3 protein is CASCLAGGQEETQYF. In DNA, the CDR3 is TGTGCCAGTTGCTTAGCGGGAGGGCAGGAAGAGACCCAGTACTTC.

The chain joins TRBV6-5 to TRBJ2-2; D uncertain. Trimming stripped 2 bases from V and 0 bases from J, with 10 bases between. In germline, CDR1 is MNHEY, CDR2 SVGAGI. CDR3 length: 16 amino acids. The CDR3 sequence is CASSYPINPNTGELFF. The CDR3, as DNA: TGTGCCAGCAGTTACCCGATCAATCCGAACACCGGGGAGCTGTTTTTT.

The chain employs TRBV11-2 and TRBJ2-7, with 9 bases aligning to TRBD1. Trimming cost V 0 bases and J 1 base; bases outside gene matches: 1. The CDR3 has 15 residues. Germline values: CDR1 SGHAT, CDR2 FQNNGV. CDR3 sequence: CASSLDGQGSYEQYF. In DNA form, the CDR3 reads TGTGCCAGCAGCTTAGATGGACAGGGGTCCTACGAGCAGTACTTC.

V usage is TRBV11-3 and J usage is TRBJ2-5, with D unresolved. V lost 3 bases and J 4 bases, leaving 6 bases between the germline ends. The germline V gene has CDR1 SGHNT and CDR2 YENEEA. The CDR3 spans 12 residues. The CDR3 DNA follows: TGTGCCAGCAGCTTTTTACGAGAGACCCAGTACTTC. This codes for CASSFLRETQYF. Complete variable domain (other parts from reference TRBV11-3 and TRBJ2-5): EAGVVQSPRYKIIEKKQPVAFWCNPISGHNTLYWYLQNLGQGPELLIRYENEEAVDDSQLPKDRFSAERLKGVDSTLKIQPAELGDSAVYLCASSFLRETQYFGPGTRLLVL.

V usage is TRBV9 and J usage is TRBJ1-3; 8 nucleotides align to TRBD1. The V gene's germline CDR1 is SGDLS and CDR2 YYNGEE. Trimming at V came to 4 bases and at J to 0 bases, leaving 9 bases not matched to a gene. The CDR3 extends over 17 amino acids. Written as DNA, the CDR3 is TGTGCCAGCAGCACGCGAGGGACAGGCTCCTCTGGAAACACCATATATTTT. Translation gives CASSTRGTGSSGNTIYF.

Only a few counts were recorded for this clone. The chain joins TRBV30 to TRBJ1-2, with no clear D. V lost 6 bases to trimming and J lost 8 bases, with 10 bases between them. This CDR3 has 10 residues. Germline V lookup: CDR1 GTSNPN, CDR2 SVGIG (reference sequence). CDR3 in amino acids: CACSLLGYTF. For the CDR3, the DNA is TGTGCCTGCTCACTTCTCGGCTACACCTTC. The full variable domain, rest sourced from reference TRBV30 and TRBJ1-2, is SQTIHQWPATLVQPVGSPLSLECTVEGTSNPNLYWYRQAAGRGLQLLFYSVGIGQISSEVPQNLSASRPQDRQFILSSKKLLLSDSGFYLCACSLLGYTFGSGTRLTVV.

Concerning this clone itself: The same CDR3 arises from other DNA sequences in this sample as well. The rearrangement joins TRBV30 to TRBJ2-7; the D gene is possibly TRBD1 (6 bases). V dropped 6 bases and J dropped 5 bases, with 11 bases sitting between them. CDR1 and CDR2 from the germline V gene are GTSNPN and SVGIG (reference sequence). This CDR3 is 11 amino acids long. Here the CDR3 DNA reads TGTGCCTGTAGACAGGTCCACGAGCAGTACTTC. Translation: CACRQVHEQYF.

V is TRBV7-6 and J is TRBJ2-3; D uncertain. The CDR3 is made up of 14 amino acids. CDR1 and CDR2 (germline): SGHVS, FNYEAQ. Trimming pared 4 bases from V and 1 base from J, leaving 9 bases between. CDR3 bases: TGTGCCAGCAGCTCCAACGCTGGCACAGATACGCAGTATTTT. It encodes CASSSNAGTDTQYF.

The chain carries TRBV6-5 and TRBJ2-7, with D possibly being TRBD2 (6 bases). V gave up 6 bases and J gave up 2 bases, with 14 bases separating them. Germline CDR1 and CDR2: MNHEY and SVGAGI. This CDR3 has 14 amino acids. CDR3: CASSLLREAYEQYF. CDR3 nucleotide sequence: TGTGCCAGCAGCCTCTTGAGGGAGGCCTACGAGCAGTACTTC.

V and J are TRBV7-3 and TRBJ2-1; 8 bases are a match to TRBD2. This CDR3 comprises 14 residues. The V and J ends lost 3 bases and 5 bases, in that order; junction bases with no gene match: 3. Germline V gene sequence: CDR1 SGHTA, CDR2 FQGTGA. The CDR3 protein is CASSFSGSNNEQFF. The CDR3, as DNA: TGTGCCAGCAGCTTCAGCGGGAGTAACAATGAGCAGTTCTTC.

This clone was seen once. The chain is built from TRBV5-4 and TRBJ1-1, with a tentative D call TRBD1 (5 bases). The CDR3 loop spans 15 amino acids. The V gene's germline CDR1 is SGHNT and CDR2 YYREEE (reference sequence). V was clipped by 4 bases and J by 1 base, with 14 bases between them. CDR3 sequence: CASSGRVLSNTEAFF. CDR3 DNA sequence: TGTGCCAGCAGCGGCAGGGTCTTATCGAACACTGAAGCTTTCTTT.

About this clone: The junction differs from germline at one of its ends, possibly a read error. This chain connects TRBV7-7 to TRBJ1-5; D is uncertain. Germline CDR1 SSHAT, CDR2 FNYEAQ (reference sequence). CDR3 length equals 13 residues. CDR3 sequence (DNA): TGTGCTAGCACCCGTGGAATCAATCAGCCCCAGCATTTT. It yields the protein CASTRGINQPQHF.

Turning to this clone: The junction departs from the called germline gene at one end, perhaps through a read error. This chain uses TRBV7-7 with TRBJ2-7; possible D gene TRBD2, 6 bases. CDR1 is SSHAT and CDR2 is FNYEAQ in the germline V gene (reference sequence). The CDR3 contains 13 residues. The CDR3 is CASSLGGGDEQYF. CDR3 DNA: TGTGCTAGCAGCTTGGGGGGTGGCGACGAGCAGTACTTC.

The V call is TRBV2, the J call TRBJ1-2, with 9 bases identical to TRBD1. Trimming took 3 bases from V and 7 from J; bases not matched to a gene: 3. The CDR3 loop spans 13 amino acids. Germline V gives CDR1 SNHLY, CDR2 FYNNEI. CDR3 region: CASSETGGGGYTF. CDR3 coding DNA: TGTGCCAGCAGTGAGACAGGGGGGGGTGGCTACACCTTC.

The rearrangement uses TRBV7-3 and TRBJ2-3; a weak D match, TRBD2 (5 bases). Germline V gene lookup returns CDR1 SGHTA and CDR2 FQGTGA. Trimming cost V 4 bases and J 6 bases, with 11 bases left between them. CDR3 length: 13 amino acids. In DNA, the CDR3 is TGTGCCAGCAGCTCGGGCTGGGAGGATACGCAGTATTTT. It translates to CASSSGWEDTQYF.

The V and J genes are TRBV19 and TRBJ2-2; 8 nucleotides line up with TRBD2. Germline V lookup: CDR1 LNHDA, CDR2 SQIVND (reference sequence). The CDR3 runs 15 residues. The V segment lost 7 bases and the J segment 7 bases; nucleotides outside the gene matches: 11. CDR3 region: CASTHPAGVGGELFF. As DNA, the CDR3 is TGTGCCAGTACCCATCCAGCGGGGGTGGGCGGGGAGCTGTTTTTT.

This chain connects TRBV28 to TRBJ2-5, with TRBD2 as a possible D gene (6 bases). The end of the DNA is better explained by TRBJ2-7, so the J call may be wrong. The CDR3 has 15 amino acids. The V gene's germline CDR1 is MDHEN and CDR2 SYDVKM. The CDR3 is CASSLRGTPYYEQYF. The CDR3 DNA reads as TGTGCCAGCAGTTTACGCGGGACGCCCTACTACGAGCAGTACTTC.

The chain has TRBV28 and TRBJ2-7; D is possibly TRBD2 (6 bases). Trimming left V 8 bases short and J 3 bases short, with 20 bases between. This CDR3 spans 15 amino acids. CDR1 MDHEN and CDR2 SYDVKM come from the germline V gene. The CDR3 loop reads CASGQVAGFNYEQYF. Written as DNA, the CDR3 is TGTGCCAGCGGCCAGGTTGCGGGGTTCAACTACGAGCAGTACTTC.